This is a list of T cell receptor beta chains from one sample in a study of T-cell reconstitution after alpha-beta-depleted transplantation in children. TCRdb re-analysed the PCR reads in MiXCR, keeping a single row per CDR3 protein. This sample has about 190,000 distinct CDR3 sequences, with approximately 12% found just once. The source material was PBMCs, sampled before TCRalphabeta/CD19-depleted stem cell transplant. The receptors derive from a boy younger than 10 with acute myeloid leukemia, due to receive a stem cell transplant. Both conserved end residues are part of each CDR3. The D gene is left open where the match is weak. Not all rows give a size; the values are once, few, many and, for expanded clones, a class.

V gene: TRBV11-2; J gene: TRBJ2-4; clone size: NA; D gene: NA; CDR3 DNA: TGTGCCACCAGCTTAGATCCGGCAGGAGGCCTGATCATTCAGTACTTC; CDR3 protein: CATSLDPAGGLIIQYF
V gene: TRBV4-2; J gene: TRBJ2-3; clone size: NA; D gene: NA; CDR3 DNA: TGTGCCATGGGCGCGGGGACCCTTACGCAGTATTTT; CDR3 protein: CAMGAGTLTQYF
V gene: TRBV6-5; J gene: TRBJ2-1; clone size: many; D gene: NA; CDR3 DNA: TGTGCCAGCAGTCGGGGGACAGTACACTTATACAATGAGCAGTTCTTC; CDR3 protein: CASSRGTVHLYNEQFF
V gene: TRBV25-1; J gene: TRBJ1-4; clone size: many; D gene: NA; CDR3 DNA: TGTGCCAGCAGTGATCGACAGCCTCTAAGTGGAAAACTGTTTTTT; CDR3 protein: CASSDRQPLSGKLFF
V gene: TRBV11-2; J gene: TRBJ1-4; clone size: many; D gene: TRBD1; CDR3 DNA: TGTGCCAGCAGATCACCGGGACAGGGAGAAAAACTGTTTTTT; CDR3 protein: CASRSPGQGEKLFF
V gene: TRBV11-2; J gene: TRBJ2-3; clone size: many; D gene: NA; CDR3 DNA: TGTGCCAGCAGACGACCGGGACAAAATACAGATACGCAGTATTTT; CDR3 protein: CASRRPGQNTDTQYF
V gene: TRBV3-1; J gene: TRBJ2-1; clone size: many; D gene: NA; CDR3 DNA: TGTGCCAGCAGCCCAAATTACGCCGACCAGTTCTTC; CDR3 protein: CASSPNYADQFF
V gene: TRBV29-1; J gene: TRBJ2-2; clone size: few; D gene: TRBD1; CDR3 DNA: TGCAGCGTTGGGCGCCGGGACAGGGGGTCCGGGGAGCTGTTTTTT; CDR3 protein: CSVGRRDRGSGELFF
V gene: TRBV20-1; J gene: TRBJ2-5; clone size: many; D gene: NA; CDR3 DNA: TGCAGTGCTAGAGATCTCGGACAGATCGAAGAGACCCAGTACTTC; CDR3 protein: CSARDLGQIEETQYF
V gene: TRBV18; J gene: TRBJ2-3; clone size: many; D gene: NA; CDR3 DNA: TGTGCCAGCTCGAGAGGGGGAAGCACAGATACGCAGTATTTT; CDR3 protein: CASSRGGSTDTQYF
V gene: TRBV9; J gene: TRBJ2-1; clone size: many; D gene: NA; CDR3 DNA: TGTGCCAGCAGCCTGTCCGGCTCGGGTTACAATGAGCAGTTCTTC; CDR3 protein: CASSLSGSGYNEQFF
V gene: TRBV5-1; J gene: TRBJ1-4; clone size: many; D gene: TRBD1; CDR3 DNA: TGCGCCAGCAGCTTGACAGGGGGCAGTGGTAATGAAAAACTGTTTTTT; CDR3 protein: CASSLTGGSGNEKLFF
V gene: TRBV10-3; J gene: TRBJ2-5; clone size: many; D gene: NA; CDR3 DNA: TGTGCCATCAGTGAGTCCCTTGGCCAAGAGACCCAGTACTTC; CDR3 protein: CAISESLGQETQYF
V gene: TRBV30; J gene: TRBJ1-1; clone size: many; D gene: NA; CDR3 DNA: TGTGCCTGGATGAGGGGCGGGAACACTGAAGCTTTCTTT; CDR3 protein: CAWMRGGNTEAFF
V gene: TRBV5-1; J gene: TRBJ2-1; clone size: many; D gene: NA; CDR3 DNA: TGCGCCAGCAGCTTGGCCCCCGGGATTGGCTACAATGAGCAGTTCTTC; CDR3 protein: CASSLAPGIGYNEQFF
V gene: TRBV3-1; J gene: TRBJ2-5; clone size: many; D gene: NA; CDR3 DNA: TGTGCCAGCAGCCAGGGCCAGACCCAGTACTTC; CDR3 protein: CASSQGQTQYF
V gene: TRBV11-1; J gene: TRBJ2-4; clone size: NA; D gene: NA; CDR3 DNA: TGTGCCAGCAGCTTAAGATGGGGCCAGGGGAACATTCAGTACTTC; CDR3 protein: CASSLRWGQGNIQYF
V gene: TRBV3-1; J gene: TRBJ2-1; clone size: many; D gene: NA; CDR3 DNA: TGTGCCAGCGGCAGGGGGGACAATGAGCAGTTCTTC; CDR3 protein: CASGRGDNEQFF
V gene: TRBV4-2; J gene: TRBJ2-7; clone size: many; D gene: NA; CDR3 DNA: TGTGCCAGCAGCCAAGACCGGGCAGGGTTTTCGTACGAGCAGTACTTC; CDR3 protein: CASSQDRAGFSYEQYF
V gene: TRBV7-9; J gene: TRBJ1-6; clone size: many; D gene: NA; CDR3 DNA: TGTGCCAGCAGCAGAAGTCCCTATAATTCACCCCTCCACTTT; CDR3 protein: CASSRSPYNSPLHF
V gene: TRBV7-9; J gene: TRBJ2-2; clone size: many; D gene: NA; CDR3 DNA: TGTGCCAGCAGCCCAAGGGGGACGGGAGACACCGGGGAGCTGTTTTTT; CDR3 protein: CASSPRGTGDTGELFF
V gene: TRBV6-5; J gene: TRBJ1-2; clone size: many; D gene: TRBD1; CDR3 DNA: TGTGCCAGCGGAATGAGACAGGGGGGCTATGGCTACACCTTC; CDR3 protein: CASGMRQGGYGYTF
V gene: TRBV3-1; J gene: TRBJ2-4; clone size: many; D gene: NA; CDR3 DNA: TGTGCCAGCAGCCAAGATTTAGTTTCAGGTCGTTACTTC; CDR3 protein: CASSQDLVSGRYF
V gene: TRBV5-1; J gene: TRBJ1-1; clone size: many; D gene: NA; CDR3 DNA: TGCGCCAGCAGCTTGGGACAGTGGGACCCTGAAGCTTTCTTT; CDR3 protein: CASSLGQWDPEAFF
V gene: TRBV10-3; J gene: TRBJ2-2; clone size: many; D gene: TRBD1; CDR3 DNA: TGTGCCATCAGGGGGACAGGGGCGAACACCGGGGAGCTGTTTTTT; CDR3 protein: CAIRGTGANTGELFF
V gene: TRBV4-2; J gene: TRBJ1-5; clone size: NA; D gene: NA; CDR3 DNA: TGTGCCAGCAGCCAAGAGGGGTATAGCAATCAGCCCCAGCATTTT; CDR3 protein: CASSQEGYSNQPQHF
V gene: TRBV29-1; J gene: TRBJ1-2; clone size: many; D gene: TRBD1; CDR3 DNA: TGCAGCGTTGTGGACAGGGAGTATGGCTACACCTTC; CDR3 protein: CSVVDREYGYTF
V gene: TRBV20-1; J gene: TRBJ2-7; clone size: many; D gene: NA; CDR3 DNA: TGCAGTGCTACCCGTCACGAGCAGTACTTC; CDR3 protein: CSATRHEQYF
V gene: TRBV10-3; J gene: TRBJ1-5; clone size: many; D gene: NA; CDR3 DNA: TGTGCCATCAGTGCACCTCCGGGGCCGAATCAGCCCCAGCATTTT; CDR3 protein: CAISAPPGPNQPQHF
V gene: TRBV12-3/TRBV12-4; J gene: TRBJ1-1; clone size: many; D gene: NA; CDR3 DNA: TGTGCCAGCAGTTTAATCGTTGGGGACACTGAAGCTTTCTTT; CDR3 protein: CASSLIVGDTEAFF
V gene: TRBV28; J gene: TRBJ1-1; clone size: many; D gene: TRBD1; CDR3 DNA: TGTGCCAGCAGTTCCGCTCACAGGGGATCCACTGAAGCTTTCTTT; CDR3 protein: CASSSAHRGSTEAFF
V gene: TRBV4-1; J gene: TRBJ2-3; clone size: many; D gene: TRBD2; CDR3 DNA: TGCGCCAGCAGCCAACTAGCGGGAGTTGATACGCAGTATTTT; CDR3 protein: CASSQLAGVDTQYF
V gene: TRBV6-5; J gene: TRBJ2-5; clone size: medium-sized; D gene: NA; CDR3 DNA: TGTGCCAGCAGTTACAGGACACGACAAGAGACCCAGTACTTC; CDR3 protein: CASSYRTRQETQYF
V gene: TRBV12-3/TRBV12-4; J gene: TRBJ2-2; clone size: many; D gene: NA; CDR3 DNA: TGTGCCAGCAGTTTAGGGGGCACCGGGGAGCTGTTTTTT; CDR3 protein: CASSLGGTGELFF
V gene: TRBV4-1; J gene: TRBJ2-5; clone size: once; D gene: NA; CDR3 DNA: TGCGCCAGCAGCCAAGGACCGTCGGCCCAGTACTTC; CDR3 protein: CASSQGPSAQYF
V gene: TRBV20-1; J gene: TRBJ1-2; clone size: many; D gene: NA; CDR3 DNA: TGCAGTGCTAGAGATCCAGGGCAGTTAGCTAACTATGGCTACACCTTC; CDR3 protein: CSARDPGQLANYGYTF
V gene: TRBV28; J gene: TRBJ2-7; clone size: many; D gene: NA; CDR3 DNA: TGTGCCAGCAGTCGGCAATACGAGCAGTACTTC; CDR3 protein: CASSRQYEQYF
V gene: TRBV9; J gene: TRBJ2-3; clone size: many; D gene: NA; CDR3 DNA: TGTGCCAGCAGCGTGGAGGGGGGCCGCACAGATACGCAGTATTTT; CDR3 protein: CASSVEGGRTDTQYF
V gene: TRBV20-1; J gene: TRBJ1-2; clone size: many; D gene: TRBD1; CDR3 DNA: TGCAGTGCTAGAGACCTACCGGGACAGCCTTTAGGCTACACCTTC; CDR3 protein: CSARDLPGQPLGYTF
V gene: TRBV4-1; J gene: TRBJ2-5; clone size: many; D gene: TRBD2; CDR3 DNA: TGCGCCAGCAGCCAAGAGGAGCGGGGCGGGGAGACCCAGTACTTC; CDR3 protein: CASSQEERGGETQYF
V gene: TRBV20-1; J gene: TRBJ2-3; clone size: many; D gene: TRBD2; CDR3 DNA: TGCAGTGCTAGCGGGGGGGCCGCCACAGATACGCAGTATTTT; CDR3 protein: CSASGGAATDTQYF
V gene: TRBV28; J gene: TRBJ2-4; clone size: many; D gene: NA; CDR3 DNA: TGTGCCAGCAGCCCCCCCATAGGAGGGGCTCTAAACATTCAGTACTTC; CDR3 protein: CASSPPIGGALNIQYF
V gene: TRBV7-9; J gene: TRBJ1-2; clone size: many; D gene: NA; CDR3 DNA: TGTGCCAGCAGCTTCGATGGACTCAGAGCTAACTATGGCTACACCTTC; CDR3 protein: CASSFDGLRANYGYTF
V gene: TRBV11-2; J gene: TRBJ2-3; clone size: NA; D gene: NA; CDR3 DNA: TGTGCCAGCAGCACGTGGGACCTCACAGATACGCAGTATTTT; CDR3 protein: CASSTWDLTDTQYF
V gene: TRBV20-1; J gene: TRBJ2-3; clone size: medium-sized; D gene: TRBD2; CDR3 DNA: TGCAGTGCTCCCCGACTAGCGGTGTCAGATACGCAGTATTTT; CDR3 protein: CSAPRLAVSDTQYF
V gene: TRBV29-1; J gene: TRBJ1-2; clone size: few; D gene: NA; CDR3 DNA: TGCAGCGTGGGACGGGGCCTGGGGTACGGCTACACCTTC; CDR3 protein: CSVGRGLGYGYTF
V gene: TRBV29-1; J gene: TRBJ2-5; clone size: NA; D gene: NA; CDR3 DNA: TGCAGCGTTGGAGCTAGGACGGAGACCCAGTACTTC; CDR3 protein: CSVGARTETQYF
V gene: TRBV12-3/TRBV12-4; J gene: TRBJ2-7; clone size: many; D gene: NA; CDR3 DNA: TGTGCCAGCAGTTTCGAAAGCCCCTACGAGCAGTACTTC; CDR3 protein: CASSFESPYEQYF
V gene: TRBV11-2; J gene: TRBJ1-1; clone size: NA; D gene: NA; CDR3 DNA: TGTGCCAGCAGCTTAGTAATTTCGGAGAACACTGAAGCTTTCTTT; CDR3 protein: CASSLVISENTEAFF
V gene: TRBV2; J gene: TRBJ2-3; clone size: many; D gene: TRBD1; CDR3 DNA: TGTGCCAGCAGGGATAGGACAGGGGGCTTGGGAGATACGCAGTATTTT; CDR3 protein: CASRDRTGGLGDTQYF
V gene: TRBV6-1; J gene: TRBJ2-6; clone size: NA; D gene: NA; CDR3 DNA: TGTGCCAGCAGTGAAGTTCAAGTTGGGGCCAACGTCCTGACTTTC; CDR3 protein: CASSEVQVGANVLTF
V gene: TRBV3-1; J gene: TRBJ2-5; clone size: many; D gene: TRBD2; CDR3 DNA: TGTGCCAGCAGCCAACCTAGCGGGGAGACCCAGTACTTC; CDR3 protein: CASSQPSGETQYF
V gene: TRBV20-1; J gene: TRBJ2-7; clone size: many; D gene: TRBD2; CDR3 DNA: TGCAGTGCTCGGGGACTAGCGGAGACCAACCGCTACGAGCAGTACTTC; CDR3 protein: CSARGLAETNRYEQYF
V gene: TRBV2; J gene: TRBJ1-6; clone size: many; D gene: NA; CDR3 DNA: TGTGCCAGCAGTGAAGCGCGGGGACCGGGGAATTCACCCCTCCACTTT; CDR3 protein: CASSEARGPGNSPLHF
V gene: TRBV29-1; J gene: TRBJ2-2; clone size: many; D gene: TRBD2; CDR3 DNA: TGCAGCGTTCGAGGCGGGAGGGCGAACACCGGGGAGCTGTTTTTT; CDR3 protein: CSVRGGRANTGELFF
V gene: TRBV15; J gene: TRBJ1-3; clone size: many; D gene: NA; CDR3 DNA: TGTGCCACCAGCAGCTCGATGGGAAACACCATATATTTT; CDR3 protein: CATSSSMGNTIYF
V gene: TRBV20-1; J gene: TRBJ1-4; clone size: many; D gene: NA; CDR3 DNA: TGCAGTGGGGTTGCACTGAAGGGACTTAGGGGAAAACTGTTTTTT; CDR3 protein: CSGVALKGLRGKLFF
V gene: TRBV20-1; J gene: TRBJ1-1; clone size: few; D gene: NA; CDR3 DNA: TGCAGTGCCCCAGAAGGGGGACAAGCTTTCTTT; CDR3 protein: CSAPEGGQAFF